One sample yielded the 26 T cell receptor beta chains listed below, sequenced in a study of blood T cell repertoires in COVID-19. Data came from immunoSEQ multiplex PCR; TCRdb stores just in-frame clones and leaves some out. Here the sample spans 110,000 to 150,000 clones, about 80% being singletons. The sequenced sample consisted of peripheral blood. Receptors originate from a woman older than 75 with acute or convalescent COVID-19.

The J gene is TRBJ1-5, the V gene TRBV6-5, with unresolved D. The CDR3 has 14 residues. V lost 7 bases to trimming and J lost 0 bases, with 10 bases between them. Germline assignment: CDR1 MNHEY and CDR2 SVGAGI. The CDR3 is CASMPRYSNQPQHF. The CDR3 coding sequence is TGTGCCAGCATGCCCAGGTATAGCAATCAGCCCCAGCATTTT.

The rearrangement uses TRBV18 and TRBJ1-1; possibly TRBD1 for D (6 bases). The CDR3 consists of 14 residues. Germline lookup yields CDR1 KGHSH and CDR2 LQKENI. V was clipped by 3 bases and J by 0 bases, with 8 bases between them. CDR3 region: CASSPNRVNTEAFF. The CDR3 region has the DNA TGTGCCAGCTCACCGAACAGGGTGAACACTGAAGCTTTCTTT.

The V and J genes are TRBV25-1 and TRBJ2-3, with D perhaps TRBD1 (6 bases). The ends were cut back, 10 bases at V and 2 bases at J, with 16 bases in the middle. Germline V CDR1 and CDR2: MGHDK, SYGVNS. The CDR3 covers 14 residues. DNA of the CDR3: TGTGCCACCGAGGACAGATCGTCCACAGATACGCAGTATTTT. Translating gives CATEDRSSTDTQYF.

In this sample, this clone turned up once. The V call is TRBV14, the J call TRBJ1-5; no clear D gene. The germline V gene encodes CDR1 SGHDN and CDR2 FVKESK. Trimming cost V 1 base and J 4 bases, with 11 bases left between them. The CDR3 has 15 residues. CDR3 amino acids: CASSQVAATNQPQHF. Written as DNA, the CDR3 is TGTGCCAGCAGCCAAGTAGCCGCTACTAATCAGCCCCAGCATTTT.

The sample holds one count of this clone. CDR3: CASSVDLRDYGYTF. The CDR3 DNA is TGTGCCAGCAGCGTAGACCTTCGGGACTATGGCTACACCTTC. J is TRBJ1-2 and V is TRBV9; D call uncertain. CDR1 is SGDLS, CDR2 YYNGEE, per germline. The CDR3 has 14 amino acids. Trimming removed 0 bases at V and 3 bases at J, with 9 bases between. The full variable domain, in which reference TRBV9 and TRBJ1-2 provide the parts outside the CDR3, is DSGVTQTPKHLITATGQRVTLRCSPRSGDLSVYWYQQSLDQGLQFLIQYYNGEERAKGNILERFSAQQFPDLHSELNLSSLELGDSALYFCASSVDLRDYGYTFGSGTRLTVV.

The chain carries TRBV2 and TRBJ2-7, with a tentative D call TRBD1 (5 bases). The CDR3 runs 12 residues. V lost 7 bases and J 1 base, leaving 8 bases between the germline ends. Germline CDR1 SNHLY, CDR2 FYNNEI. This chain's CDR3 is CASTPGSYEQYF. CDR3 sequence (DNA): TGTGCCAGCACCCCAGGGTCCTACGAGCAGTACTTC.

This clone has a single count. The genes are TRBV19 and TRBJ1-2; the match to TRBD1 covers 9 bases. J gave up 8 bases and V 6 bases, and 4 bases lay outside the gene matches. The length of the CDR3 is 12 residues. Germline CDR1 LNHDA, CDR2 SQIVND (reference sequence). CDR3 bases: TGTGCCAGTAGAAACAGGGGGCTCGGCTACACCTTC. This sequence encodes CASRNRGLGYTF. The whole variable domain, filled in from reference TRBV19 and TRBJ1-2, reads DGGITQSPKYLFRKEGQNVTLSCEQNLNHDAMYWYRQDPGQGLRLIYYSQIVNDFQKGDIAEGYSVSREKKESFPLTVTSAQKNPTAFYLCASRNRGLGYTFGSGTRLTVV.

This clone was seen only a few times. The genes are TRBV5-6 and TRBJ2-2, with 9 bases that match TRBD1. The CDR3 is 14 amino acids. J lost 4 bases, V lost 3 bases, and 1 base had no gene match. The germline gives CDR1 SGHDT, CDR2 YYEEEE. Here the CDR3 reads CASSWDRATGELFF. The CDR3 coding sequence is TGTGCCAGCAGCTGGGACAGGGCCACCGGGGAGCTGTTTTTT.

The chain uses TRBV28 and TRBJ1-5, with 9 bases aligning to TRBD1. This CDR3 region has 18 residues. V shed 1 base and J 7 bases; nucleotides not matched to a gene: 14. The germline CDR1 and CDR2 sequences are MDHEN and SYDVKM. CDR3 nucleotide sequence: TGTGCCAGCAGTTTATCGCGAACCGGGACAGGGACCCGCCAGCCCCAGCATTTT. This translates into CASSLSRTGTGTRQPQHF.

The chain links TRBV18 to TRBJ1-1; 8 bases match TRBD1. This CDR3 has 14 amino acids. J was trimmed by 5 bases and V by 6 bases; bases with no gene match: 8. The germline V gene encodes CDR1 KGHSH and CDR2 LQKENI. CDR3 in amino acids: CASSPDRVWTEAFF. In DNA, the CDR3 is TGTGCCAGCTCCCCGGACAGGGTGTGGACTGAAGCTTTCTTT.

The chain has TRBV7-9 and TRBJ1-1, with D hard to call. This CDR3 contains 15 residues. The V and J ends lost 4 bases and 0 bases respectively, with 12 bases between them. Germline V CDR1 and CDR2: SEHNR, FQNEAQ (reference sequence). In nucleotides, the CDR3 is TGTGCCAGCAGCTCCCGAGGGCGAATGAACACTGAAGCTTTCTTT. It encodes CASSSRGRMNTEAFF. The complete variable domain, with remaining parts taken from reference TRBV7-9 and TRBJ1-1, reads DTGVSQNPRHKITKRGQNVTFRCDPISEHNRLYWYRQTLGQGPEFLTYFQNEAQLEKSRLLSDRFSAERPKGSFSTLEIQRTEQGDSAMYLCASSSRGRMNTEAFFGQGTRLTVV.

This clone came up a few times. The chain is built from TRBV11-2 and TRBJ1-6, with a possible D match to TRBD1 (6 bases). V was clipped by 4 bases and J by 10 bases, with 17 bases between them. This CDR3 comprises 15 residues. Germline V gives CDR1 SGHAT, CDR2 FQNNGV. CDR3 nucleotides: TGTGCCAGCAGCTCGAGACAGGTCGGCTTATCACCCCTCCACTTT. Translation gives CASSSRQVGLSPLHF. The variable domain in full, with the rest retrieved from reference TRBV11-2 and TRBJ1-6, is EAGVAQSPRYKIIEKRQSVAFWCNPISGHATLYWYQQILGQGPKLLIQFQNNGVVDDSQLPKDRFSAERLKGVDSTLKIQPAKLEDSAVYLCASSSRQVGLSPLHFGNGTRLTVT.

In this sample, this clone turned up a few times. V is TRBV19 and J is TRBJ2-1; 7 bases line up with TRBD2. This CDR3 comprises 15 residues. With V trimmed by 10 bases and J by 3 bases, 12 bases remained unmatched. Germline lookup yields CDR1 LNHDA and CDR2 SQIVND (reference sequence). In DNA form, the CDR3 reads TGTGCCACTAGACAAACTAGGGAGGGCTACAATGAGCAGTTCTTC. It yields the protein CATRQTREGYNEQFF.

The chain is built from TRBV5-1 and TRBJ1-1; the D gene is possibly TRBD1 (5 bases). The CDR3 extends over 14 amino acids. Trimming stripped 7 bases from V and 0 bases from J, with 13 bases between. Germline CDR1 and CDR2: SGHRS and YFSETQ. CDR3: CASGAQGLNTEAFF. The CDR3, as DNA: TGCGCCAGCGGAGCCCAGGGTCTGAACACTGAAGCTTTCTTT.

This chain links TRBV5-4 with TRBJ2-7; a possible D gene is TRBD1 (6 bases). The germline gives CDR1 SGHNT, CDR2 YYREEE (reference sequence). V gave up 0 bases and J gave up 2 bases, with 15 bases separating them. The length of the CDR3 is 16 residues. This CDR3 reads CASSLAAGRGPYEQYF. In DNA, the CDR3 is TGTGCCAGCAGCTTGGCCGCGGGCAGGGGTCCCTACGAGCAGTACTTC.

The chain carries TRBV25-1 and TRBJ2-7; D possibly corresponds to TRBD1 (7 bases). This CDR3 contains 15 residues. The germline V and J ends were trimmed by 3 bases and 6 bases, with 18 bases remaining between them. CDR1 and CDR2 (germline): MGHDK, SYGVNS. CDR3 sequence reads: CASSEPGGRGIEQYF. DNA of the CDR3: TGTGCCAGCAGTGAGCCCGGGGGCAGGGGGATCGAGCAGTACTTC.

The CDR3 loop reads CAISLRGEETQYF. CDR3 in DNA: TGTGCCATCAGTCTTCGGGGGGAAGAGACCCAGTACTTC. The chain is built from TRBV10-3 and TRBJ2-5; 7 bases match TRBD2. The CDR3 covers 13 residues. Germline V CDR1 and CDR2: ENHRY, SYGVKD. The trim removed 5 bases at V and 3 bases at J, leaving 3 bases unmatched.

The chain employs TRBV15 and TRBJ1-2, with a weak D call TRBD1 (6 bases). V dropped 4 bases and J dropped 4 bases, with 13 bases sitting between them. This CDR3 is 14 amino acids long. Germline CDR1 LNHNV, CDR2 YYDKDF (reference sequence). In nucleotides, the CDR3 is TGTGCCACCAGCATTGAGGACAGCCTCTATGGCTACACCTTC. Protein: CATSIEDSLYGYTF.

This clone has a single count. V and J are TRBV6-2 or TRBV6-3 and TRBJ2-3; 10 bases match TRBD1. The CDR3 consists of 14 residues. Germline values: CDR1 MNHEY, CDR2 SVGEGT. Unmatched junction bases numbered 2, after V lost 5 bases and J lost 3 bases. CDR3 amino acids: CASSRTGGTDTQYF. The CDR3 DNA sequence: TGTGCCAGCAGTCGGACAGGGGGGACAGATACGCAGTATTTT.

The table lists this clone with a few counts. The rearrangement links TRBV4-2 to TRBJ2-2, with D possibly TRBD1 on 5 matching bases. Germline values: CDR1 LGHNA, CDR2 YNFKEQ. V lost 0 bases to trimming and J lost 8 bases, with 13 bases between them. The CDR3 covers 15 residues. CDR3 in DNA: TGTGCCAGCAGCCAAGAAAGTAGGGGTCAGGGGGAGCTGTTTTTT. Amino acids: CASSQESRGQGELFF.

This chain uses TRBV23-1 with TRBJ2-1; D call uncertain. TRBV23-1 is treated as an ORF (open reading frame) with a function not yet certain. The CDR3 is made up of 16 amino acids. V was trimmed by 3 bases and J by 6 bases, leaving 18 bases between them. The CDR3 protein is CASSHPIDTGGNEQFF. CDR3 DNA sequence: TGCGCCAGCAGTCACCCAATAGACACCGGTGGCAATGAGCAGTTCTTC.

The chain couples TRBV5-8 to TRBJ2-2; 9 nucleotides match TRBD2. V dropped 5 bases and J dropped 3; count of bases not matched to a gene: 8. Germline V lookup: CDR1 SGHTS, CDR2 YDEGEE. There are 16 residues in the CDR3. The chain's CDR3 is CASRIGGGAHTGELFF. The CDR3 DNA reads TGTGCCAGCAGAATCGGCGGGGGGGCCCACACCGGGGAGCTGTTTTTT.

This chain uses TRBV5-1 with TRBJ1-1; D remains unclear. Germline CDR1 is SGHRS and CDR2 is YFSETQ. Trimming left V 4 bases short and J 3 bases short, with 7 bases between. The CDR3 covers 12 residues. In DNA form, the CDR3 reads TGCGCCAGCAGCCTCCGGGACACTGAAGCTTTCTTT. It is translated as CASSLRDTEAFF.

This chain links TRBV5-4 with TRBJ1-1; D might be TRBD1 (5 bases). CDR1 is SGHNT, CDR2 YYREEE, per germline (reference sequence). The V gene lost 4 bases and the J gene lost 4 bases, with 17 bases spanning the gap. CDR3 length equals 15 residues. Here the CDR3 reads CASSEPGGRGTEAFF. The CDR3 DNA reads TGTGCCAGCAGCGAACCGGGGGGGAGGGGCACTGAAGCTTTCTTT. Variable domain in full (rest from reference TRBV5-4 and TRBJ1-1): ETGVTQSPTHLIKTRGQQVTLRCSSQSGHNTVSWYQQALGQGPQFIFQYYREEENGRGNFPPRFSGLQFPNYSSELNVNALELDDSALYLCASSEPGGRGTEAFFGQGTRLTVV.

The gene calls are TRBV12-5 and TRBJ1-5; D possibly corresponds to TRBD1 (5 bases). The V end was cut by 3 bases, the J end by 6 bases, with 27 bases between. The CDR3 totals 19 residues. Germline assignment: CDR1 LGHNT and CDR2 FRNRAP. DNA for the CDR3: TGTGCTAGTGGTTTAGGGGAAACGCCAGGAGGGAGAGGTATTCAGCCCCAGCATTTT. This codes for CASGLGETPGGRGIQPQHF.

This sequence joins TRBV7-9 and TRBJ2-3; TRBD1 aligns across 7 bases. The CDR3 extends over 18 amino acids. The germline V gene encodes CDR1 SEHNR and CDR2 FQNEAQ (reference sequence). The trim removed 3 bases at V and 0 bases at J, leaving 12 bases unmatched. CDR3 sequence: CASSFLTGSILSTDTQYF. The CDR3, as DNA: TGTGCCAGCAGCTTTTTGACAGGGTCTATCCTTAGCACAGATACGCAGTATTTT.